This T cell receptor beta chain is drawn from a study of shared clonotypes between healthy human individuals (TCRdb year 2020). With regard to the full study: The cohort included three men and a couple of women between 18 and 49 years of age. Each donor's leukapheresis produced roughly between roughly 0.85 and 10 billion PBMCs. For each donor, CD4 naive and CD4 memory were each run on three plates, CD8 naive on two plates, and CD8 memory on one plate. Different laboratories and diverse techniques were used to prepare libraries and sequence TCR repertoires, to increase sequencing depth and limit assay-specific biases. To estimate repertoire size and how much clonotype sharing occurs between individuals, the study deeply sequenced the blood TCR repertoires of 4 to 6 healthy adults. What the authors observed across the whole study: Based on pairwise subsampling, the degree of clonotype sharing among donors was expected to be affected by sequencing depth. Rarefaction of sorted-subset datasets indicated incomplete sequencing despite the large sequencing depth. About 5% of naive CD4, roughly 3.5% of naive CD8, approximately 2.2% of memory CD4, and around 0.4% of memory CD8 clonotypes were shared across a handful of donors. Compared with non-shared clonotypes, the clonotypes found in all four sorted-subset donors had higher generation probabilities. Only blood was sampled, and tissue TCR repertoires likely differ from those in blood. The genetic and exposure-history diversity represented was limited by the small number of donors. Naive subsets generally had larger estimated clonotype richness than memory subsets did.

The donors were healthy, HIV-negative adults with no recently reported acute infections or vaccinations. Every donor was a Caucasian adult living in Nashville, Tennessee, USA. CD4+ T cells were enriched by magnetic negative selection, after which naive cells were positively selected on CD45RA and the negative fraction was taken as the memory subset. Blood was collected by leukapheresis, and PBMCs were isolated by Ficoll-Histopaque density gradient centrifugation and then cryopreserved in liquid nitrogen vapor phase. Analytical flow cytometry was used to check the purity and quantity of every magnetically sorted T cell population. From each sorted fraction, genomic DNA was isolated and quantified by UV absorbance on a Nanodrop 2000c. Taken from the germline V gene, the CDR1 and CDR2 loops are MDHEN and SYDVKM. Clipping removes 3 bases from V and 8 bases from J, with 12 as the unmatched junction base count. The CDR3, from cysteine to phenylalanine, totals 15 residues. Solely the CDR3 DNA is kept, with 45 bases framed from the first base.

TCR CDR3 regions were amplified from genomic DNA by multiplex PCR using the deep immunoSEQ assay. Genomic DNA extracted from each cell subset was distributed evenly over all wells of several immunoSEQ 96-well plates, and each plate served as one replicate. Each replicate PCR for sorted subsets received about 200 ng genomic DNA, equal to about 30,000 T cell genomes. Purified libraries were quantified with a Qubit 3.0 fluorometer, sized on a Bioanalyzer 2100, and re-quantified with the KAPA Library Quantification kit. Each immunoSEQ 96-well plate was sequenced on its own single-read 150-cycle Illumina NextSeq 550 flow cell. Concerning the study's data processing: The immunoSEQ output contained only junctional sequences without quality scores, so filtering could not match that applied to full-length reads. Sequences were annotated with PyIR, a Python wrapper for IgBLAST v1.9, and V/J genes and CDR3 were assigned using IMGT germline references. Reads were removed for weak V/J assignments (E-value above 1e-6), missing CDR3, stop codons, out-of-frame junctions, or ambiguous translated residues. A V3J clonotype was defined by an identical inferred V gene, J gene, and CDR3 amino acid sequence. The percentage overlap between two repertoires was calculated by dividing the number of shared unique clonotypes by the size of the smaller repertoire. Richness of each repertoire was evaluated using RTK rarefaction, the Chao1 estimator, and Recon v2.1 estimates of unobserved clonotypes. OLGA was used to compute generation probabilities for all TCRbeta clonotypes that the gDNA method yielded from four donors. This is the immuneACCESS table as TCRdb keeps it, with only in-frame sequences that have V and J called. A part of the clones is gone; compared with another copy, unresolved V genes explain less than half, and the rest is unexplained. V and J calls and clone size come straight from that table; D and trimming were deduced from the DNA. In all, the sample holds some 2,400,000 clones, and around 95% of those were seen once. The ten largest clones capture less than 0.15% of the sample.

Worth noting for this clone: Its antigen is not yet known. Base qualities were left out, and no much larger clone turns up one base away.

The chain is encoded by TRBV28 joined to TRBJ1-2; 7 bases in the middle match TRBD1. The sequence derives from a man aged 18-30 years in good health. The sample consisted of naive CD4+ T cells sorted from blood. In the paper's terms, the cell subset or site label means: CD45RA+ positively selected. The CDR3 in this case is CASSLYIVTGLGYTF. The DNA reads as follows: TGTGCCAGCAGTTTGTATATTGTGACAGGGCTGGGCTACACCTTC.